The rows below give T cell receptor beta chains drawn from one sample of a study of control samples from healthy donors and cancer patients. Sequenced by immunoSEQ multiplex PCR; TCRdb stores in-frame clones only, minus some. The data hold about 150,000 clones, with about 90% observed a single time. The specimen was blood. These receptors originate from a man aged 18 to 29 in good health. CDR3s include the opening cysteine and the closing phenylalanine or tryptophan. The order of the fields is clone size, D gene, J gene, V gene, CDR3 protein, CDR3 DNA. D genes are given only for firm matches. Not every row has a clone size; where given, it reads once, few, many or a size class.

. . TRBJ1-5 TRBV6-2/TRBV6-3 CASSYGPAAPSGSNQPQHF TGTGCCAGCAGTTATGGGCCCGCAGCTCCGTCGGGGAGCAATCAGCCCCAGCATTTT
. . TRBJ1-5 TRBV18 CASSIRAEQPQHF TGTGCCAGCTCAATCAGGGCGGAACAGCCCCAGCATTTT
. TRBD1 TRBJ1-2 TRBV25-1 CASRGPRDRDNYGYTF TGTGCCAGCAGGGGCCCGAGGGACAGGGATAACTATGGCTACACCTTC
. . TRBJ2-7 TRBV4-3 CASSQDDRSYYEQYF TGCGCCAGCAGCCAAGATGACCGGAGTTACTACGAGCAGTACTTC
. . TRBJ1-2 TRBV7-8 CASSAGQSYGYTF TGTGCCAGCAGCGCCGGACAGTCATATGGCTACACCTTC
. TRBD1 TRBJ1-3 TRBV29-1 CSVARQGANSGNTIYF TGCAGCGTTGCCCGACAGGGCGCTAACTCTGGAAACACCATATATTTT
few TRBD1 TRBJ1-6 TRBV19 CASSKDRVRSPLHF TGTGCCAGTAGTAAGGACAGGGTGCGGTCACCCCTCCACTTT
once . TRBJ2-1 TRBV28 CASSFVASLYNEQFF TGTGCCAGCAGTTTTGTGGCGAGTTTATACAATGAGCAGTTCTTC
once TRBD1 TRBJ1-2 TRBV19 CASSPGTGEGYTF TGTGCCAGTAGTCCCGGGACAGGGGAAGGCTACACCTTC
. TRBD1 TRBJ2-3 TRBV5-6 CASSPTGGMSDTQYF TGTGCCAGCAGCCCGACAGGGGGCATGTCAGATACGCAGTATTTT
. . TRBJ1-3 TRBV7-9 CASSQGGSGGNTIYF TGTGCCAGCAGCCAAGGAGGGTCAGGTGGAAACACCATATATTTT
. . TRBJ2-2 TRBV9 CASSVEGGVTGELFF TGTGCCAGCAGCGTAGAGGGGGGAGTCACCGGGGAGCTGTTTTTT
once . TRBJ2-7 TRBV9 CASSPYREQYF TGTGCCAGCAGCCCGTACAGGGAGCAGTACTTC
. . TRBJ2-7 TRBV5-5 CASSLGRYSYEQYF TGTGCCAGCAGCTTGGGGCGTTACTCCTACGAGCAGTACTTC
. TRBD1 TRBJ2-7 TRBV27 CASSLTGPPYEQYF TGTGCCAGCAGTTTGACAGGGCCTCCTTACGAGCAGTACTTC
. . TRBJ2-3 TRBV27 CASSTIRTDTQYF TGTGCCAGCAGCACGATACGGACAGATACGCAGTATTTT
. . TRBJ2-2 TRBV4-3 CASSQDPIFGLGELFF TGCGCCAGCAGCCAAGATCCCATTTTTGGTCTTGGGGAGCTGTTTTTT
. . TRBJ1-4 TRBV7-2 CASSIRPEEKLFF TGTGCCAGCAGCATAAGACCCGAGGAAAAACTGTTTTTT
few . TRBJ1-5 TRBV30 CAWSGRTNQPQHF TGTGCCTGGAGCGGACGGACAAATCAGCCCCAGCATTTT
. . TRBJ1-1 TRBV5-1 CASSSEGKYTEAFF TGCGCCAGCAGCTCGGAGGGCAAGTACACTGAAGCTTTCTTT
many TRBD2 TRBJ2-7 TRBV6-5 CASSYRGGYEQYF TGTGCCAGCAGTTATCGGGGGGGATACGAGCAGTACTTC
. TRBD2 TRBJ2-3 TRBV5-4 CASSYLTSGGRRATDTQYF TGTGCCAGCAGTTACCTCACTAGCGGGGGGCGGCGGGCCACAGATACGCAGTATTTT
. . TRBJ1-6 TRBV27 CASRGHYNSPLHF TGTGCCAGCAGAGGCCACTATAATTCACCCCTCCACTTT
. . TRBJ2-5 TRBV12-3/TRBV12-4 CASRDLGETQYF TGTGCCAGCAGGGACCTTGGAGAGACCCAGTACTTC
. . TRBJ2-6 TRBV6-5 CASSLKRVTGANVLTF TGTGCCAGCAGTTTAAAGAGGGTTACTGGGGCCAACGTCCTGACTTTC
. . TRBJ1-1 TRBV7-2 CASSLDVQLGEAFF TGTGCCAGCAGCTTAGATGTCCAGTTGGGTGAAGCTTTCTTT
. . TRBJ1-6 TRBV4-3 CASSHHGRGSYNSPLHF TGCGCCAGCAGCCACCACGGCCGGGGCTCCTATAATTCACCCCTCCACTTT
. . TRBJ1-2 TRBV28 CASSYPGNDGYTF TGTGCCAGCAGTTACCCGGGGAACGATGGCTACACCTTC
. TRBD1 TRBJ1-2 TRBV6-2/TRBV6-3 CASSSGQGARYTF TGTGCCAGCAGCTCGGGACAGGGGGCTCGCTACACCTTC
. TRBD1 TRBJ2-1 TRBV6-5 CASRQGRSNEQFF TGTGCCTCGAGACAGGGGAGGTCCAATGAGCAGTTCTTC
. . TRBJ1-2 TRBV28 CASSSANEQGGYTF TGTGCCAGCAGTTCAGCAAACGAACAGGGCGGCTACACCTTC
. . TRBJ2-7 TRBV28 CASSHRGAGSYEQYF TGTGCCAGCAGCCACCGGGGGGCAGGCTCCTACGAGCAGTACTTC
. TRBD1 TRBJ2-4 TRBV15 CATSRPGQGSDIQYF TGTGCCACCAGCAGACCTGGACAGGGGTCCGACATTCAGTACTTC
. . TRBJ2-6 TRBV7-2 CASSLVYRSGANVLTF TGTGCCAGCAGCTTAGTATACCGCTCTGGGGCCAACGTCCTGACTTTC
. . TRBJ1-1 TRBV18 CASSPDSHTEAFF TGTGCCAGCTCACCCGACAGCCACACTGAAGCTTTCTTT
. . TRBJ1-2 TRBV29-1 CSAGEPSGVGYTF TGCAGCGCTGGGGAGCCTTCAGGGGTGGGCTACACCTTC
. . TRBJ1-2 TRBV7-2 CASRGGFNNYGYTF TGTGCCAGCCGTGGGGGGTTTAATAACTATGGCTACACCTTC
. . TRBJ1-5 TRBV28 CASLKAGRGQPQHF TGTGCCAGCCTGAAGGCCGGGAGAGGACAGCCCCAGCATTTT
. . TRBJ1-1 TRBV2 CASKGGPNTEAFF TGTGCCAGCAAGGGAGGACCGAACACTGAAGCTTTCTTT
. . TRBJ2-2 TRBV7-2 CASKPRVGELFF TGTGCCAGCAAACCGCGGGTCGGGGAGCTGTTTTTT
. . TRBJ2-3 TRBV9 CASSVDRAARTDTQYF TGTGCCAGCAGCGTAGATAGGGCAGCTAGGACAGATACGCAGTATTTT
. . TRBJ2-1 TRBV28 CASSFPPWGQGPFF TGTGCCAGCAGTTTTCCTCCCTGGGGGCAGGGTCCGTTCTTC
. . TRBJ2-3 TRBV12-3/TRBV12-4 CASSFQRNTQYF TGTGCCAGCAGTTTTCAACGGAATACGCAGTATTTT
many TRBD2 TRBJ2-7 TRBV6-1 CASSEESGGSGEQYF TGTGCCAGCAGTGAAGAAAGCGGGGGCTCGGGAGAGCAGTACTTC
. TRBD2 TRBJ2-3 TRBV5-4 CASSTRTSGRADTQYF TGTGCCAGCAGCACAAGGACTAGCGGGCGGGCAGATACGCAGTATTTT
. . TRBJ1-1 TRBV30 CAWSAGQSRNTEAFF TGTGCCTGGAGTGCCGGACAGTCGAGGAACACTGAAGCTTTCTTT
. TRBD1 TRBJ1-2 TRBV6-6 CASYTQTGTGIFGYTF TGTGCCAGCTATACCCAAACCGGGACAGGGATTTTTGGCTACACCTTC